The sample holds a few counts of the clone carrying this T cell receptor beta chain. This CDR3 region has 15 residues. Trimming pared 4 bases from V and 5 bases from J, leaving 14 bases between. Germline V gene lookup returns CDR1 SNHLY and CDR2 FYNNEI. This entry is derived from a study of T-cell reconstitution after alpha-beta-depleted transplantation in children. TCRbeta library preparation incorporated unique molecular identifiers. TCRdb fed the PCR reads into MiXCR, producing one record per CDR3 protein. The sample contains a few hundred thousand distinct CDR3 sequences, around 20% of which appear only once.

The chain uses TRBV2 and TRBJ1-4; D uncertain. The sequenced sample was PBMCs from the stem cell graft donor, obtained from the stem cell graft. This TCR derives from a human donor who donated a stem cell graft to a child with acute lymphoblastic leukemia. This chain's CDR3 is CASSVVRTRNEKLFF. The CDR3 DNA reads TGTGCCAGCAGTGTCGTTAGGACGCGAAATGAAAAACTGTTTTTT. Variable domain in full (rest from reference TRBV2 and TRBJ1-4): EPEVTQTPSHQVTQMGQEVILRCVPISNHLYFYWYRQILGQKVEFLVSFYNNEISEKSEIFDDQFSVERPDGSNFTLKIRSTKLEDSAMYFCASSVVRTRNEKLFFGSGTQLSVL.